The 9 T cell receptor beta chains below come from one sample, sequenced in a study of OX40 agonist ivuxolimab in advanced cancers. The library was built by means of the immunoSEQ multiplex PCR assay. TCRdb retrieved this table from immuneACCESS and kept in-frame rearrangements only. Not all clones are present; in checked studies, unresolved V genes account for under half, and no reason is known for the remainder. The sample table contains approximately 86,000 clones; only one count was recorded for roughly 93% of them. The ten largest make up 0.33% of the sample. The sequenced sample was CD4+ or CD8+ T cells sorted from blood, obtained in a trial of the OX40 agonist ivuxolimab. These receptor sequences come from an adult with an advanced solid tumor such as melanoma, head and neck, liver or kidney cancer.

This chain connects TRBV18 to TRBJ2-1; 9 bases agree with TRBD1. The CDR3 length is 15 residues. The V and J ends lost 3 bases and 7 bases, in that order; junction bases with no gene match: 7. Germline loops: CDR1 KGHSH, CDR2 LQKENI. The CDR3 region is CASSPTGGSENEQFF. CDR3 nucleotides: TGTGCCAGCTCACCGACAGGGGGGTCGGAGAATGAGCAGTTCTTC.

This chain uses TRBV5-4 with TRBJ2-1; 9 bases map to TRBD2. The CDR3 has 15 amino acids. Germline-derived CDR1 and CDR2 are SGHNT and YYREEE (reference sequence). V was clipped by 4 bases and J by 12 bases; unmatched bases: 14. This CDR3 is CASSPGNSGRKPQFF. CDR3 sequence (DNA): TGTGCCAGCAGCCCGGGGAATAGCGGGAGAAAACCGCAGTTCTTC.

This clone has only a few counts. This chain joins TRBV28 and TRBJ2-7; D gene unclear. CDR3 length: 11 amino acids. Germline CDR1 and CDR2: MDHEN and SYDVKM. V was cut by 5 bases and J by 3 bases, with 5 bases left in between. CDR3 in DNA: TGTGCCAGCAGTCAGCTCTACGAGCAGTACTTC. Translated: CASSQLYEQYF.

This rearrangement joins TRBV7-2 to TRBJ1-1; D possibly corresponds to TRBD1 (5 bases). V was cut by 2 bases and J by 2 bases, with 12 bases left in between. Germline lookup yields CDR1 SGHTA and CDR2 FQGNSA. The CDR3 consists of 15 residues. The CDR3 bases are TGTGCCAGCAGCTTAACTGCAGGGATCAACACTGAAGCTTTCTTT. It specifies CASSLTAGINTEAFF.

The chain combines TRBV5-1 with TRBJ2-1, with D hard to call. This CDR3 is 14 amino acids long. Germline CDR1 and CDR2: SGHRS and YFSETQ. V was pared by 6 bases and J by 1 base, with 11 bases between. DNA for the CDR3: TGCGCCAGCAAATCGCAGGAGTCCTACAATGAGCAGTTCTTC. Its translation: CASKSQESYNEQFF. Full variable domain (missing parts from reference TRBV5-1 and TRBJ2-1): KAGVTQTPRYLIKTRGQQVTLSCSPISGHRSVSWYQQTPGQGLQFLFEYFSETQRNKGNFPGRFSGRQFSNSRSEMNVSTLELGDSALYLCASKSQESYNEQFFGPGTRLTVL.

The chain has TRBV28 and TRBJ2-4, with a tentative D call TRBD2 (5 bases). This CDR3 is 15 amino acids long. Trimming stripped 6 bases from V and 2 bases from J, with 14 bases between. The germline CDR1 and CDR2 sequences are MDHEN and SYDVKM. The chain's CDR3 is CASSLEGSPKNIQYF. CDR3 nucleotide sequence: TGTGCCAGCAGCTTAGAGGGTTCGCCCAAAAACATTCAGTACTTC.

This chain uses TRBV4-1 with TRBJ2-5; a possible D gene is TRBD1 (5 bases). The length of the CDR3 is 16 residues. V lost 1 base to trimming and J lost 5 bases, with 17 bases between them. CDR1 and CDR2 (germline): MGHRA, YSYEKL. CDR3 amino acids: CASSQAAQSHRETQYF. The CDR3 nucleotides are TGCGCCAGCAGCCAAGCGGCCCAGTCCCACAGGGAGACCCAGTACTTC.

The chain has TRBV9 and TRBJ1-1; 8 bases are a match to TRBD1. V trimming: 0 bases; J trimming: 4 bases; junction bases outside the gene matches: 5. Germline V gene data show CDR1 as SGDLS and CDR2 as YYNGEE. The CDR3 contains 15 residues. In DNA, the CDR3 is TGTGCCAGCAGCGTAGCTACGGACAGGGTCACTGAAGCTTTCTTT. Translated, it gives CASSVATDRVTEAFF.

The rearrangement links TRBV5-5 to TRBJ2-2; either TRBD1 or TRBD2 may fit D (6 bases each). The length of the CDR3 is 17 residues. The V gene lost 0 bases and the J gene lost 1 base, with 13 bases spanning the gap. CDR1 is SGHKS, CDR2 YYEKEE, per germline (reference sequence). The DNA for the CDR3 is TGTGCCAGCAGCTTGGGTTATAGGGGGGAGAACACCGGGGAGCTGTTTTTT. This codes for CASSLGYRGENTGELFF.